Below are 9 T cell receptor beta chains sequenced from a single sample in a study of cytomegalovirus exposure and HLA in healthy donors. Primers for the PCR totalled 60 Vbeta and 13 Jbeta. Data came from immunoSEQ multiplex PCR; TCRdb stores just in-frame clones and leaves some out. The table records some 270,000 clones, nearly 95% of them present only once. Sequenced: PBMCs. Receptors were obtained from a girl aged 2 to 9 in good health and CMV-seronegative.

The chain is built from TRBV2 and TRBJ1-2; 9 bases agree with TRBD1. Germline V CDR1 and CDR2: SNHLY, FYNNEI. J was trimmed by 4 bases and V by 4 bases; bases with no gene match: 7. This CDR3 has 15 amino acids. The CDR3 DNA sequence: TGTGCCAGCAGTGGGGGCGGGACAGGGATCTATGGCTACACCTTC. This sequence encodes CASSGGGTGIYGYTF.

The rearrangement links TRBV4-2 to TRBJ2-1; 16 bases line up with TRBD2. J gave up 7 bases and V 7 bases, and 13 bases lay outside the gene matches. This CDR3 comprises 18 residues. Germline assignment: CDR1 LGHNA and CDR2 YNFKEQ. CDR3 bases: TGTGCCAGCACCCCCTTCTGGGGACTAGCGGGAGGGGGGAATGAGCAGTTCTTC. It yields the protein CASTPFWGLAGGGNEQFF.

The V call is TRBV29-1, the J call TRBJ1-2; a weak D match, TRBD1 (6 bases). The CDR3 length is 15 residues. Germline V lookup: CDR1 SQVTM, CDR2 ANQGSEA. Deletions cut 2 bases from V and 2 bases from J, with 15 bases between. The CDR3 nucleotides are TGCAGCGTTGAAAACAGGGCCCCATTAAACTATGGCTACACCTTC. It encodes CSVENRAPLNYGYTF.

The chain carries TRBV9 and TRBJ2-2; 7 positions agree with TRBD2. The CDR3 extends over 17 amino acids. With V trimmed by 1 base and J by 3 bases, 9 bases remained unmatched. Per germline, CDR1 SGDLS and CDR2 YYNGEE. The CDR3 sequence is CASSVISWAGDTGELFF. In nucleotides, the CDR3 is TGTGCCAGCAGCGTAATAAGCTGGGCGGGGGACACCGGGGAGCTGTTTTTT.

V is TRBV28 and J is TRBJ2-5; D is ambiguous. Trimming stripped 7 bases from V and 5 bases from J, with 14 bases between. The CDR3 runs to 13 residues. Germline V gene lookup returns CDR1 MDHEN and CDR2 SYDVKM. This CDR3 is CASTALSWETQYF. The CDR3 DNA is TGTGCCAGCACCGCCTTAAGCTGGGAGACCCAGTACTTC.

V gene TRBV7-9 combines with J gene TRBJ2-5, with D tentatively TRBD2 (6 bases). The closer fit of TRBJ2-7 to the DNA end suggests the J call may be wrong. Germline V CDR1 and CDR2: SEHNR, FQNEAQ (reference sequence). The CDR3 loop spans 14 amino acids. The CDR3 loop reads CASSSPGVFYEQYF. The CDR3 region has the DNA TGTGCCAGCAGCTCCCCGGGGGTTTTCTACGAGCAGTACTTC.

The CDR3 spells CACQGKPSSGNTIYF. The CDR3 nucleotides are TGTGCCTGCCAAGGAAAGCCTAGCTCTGGAAACACCATATATTTT. This rearrangement joins TRBV30 to TRBJ1-3; D uncertain. This CDR3 has 15 residues. Germline lookup yields CDR1 GTSNPN and CDR2 SVGIG (reference sequence). The V and J ends lost 6 bases and 0 bases respectively, with 15 bases between them.

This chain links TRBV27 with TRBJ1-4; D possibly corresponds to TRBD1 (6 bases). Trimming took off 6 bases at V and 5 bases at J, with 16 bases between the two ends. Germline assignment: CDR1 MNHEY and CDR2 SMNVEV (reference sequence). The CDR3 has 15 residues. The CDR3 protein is CASSLLGTPNEKLFF. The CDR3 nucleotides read TGTGCCAGCAGCCTCCTCGGGACACCAAATGAAAAACTGTTTTTT. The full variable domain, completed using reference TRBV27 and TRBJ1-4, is EAQVTQNPRYLITVTGKKLTVTCSQNMNHEYMSWYRQDPGLGLRQIYYSMNVEVTDKGDVPEGYKVSRKEKRNFPLILESPSPNQTSLYFCASSLLGTPNEKLFFGSGTQLSVL.

The CDR3 sequence is CAWSVGGQGFYYEQYF. In DNA, the CDR3 is TGTGCCTGGAGTGTGGGGGGACAGGGATTTTACTACGAGCAGTACTTC. The chain joins TRBV30 to TRBJ2-7; 9 bases match TRBD1. J gave up 3 bases and V 0 bases, and 9 bases lay outside the gene matches. The CDR3 sequence is 16 residues long. CDR1 and CDR2 (germline): GTSNPN, SVGIG (reference sequence). Looking up the rest from reference TRBV30 and TRBJ2-7 gives the full variable domain: SQTIHQWPATLVQPVGSPLSLECTVEGTSNPNLYWYRQAAGRGLQLLFYSVGIGQISSEVPQNLSASRPQDRQFILSSKKLLLSDSGFYLCAWSVGGQGFYYEQYFGPGTRLTVT.